Each of the 6 T cell receptor beta chains below was sequenced from the same sample in a study of identifying expanded T cells in peripheral blood. TCRdb's table, derived via immunoSEQ multiplex PCR, lists solely in-frame clones and lacks some. The sample lists tens of thousands of clones; around 84% were seen once. The sequencing sample was made of blood. Receptors originate from a person aged 18 to 75 in good health.

This clone was detected many times. The genes are TRBV14 and TRBJ1-2; TRBD1 might be the D (5 bases). V dropped 4 bases and J dropped 2 bases, with 14 bases sitting between them. Germline assignment: CDR1 SGHDN and CDR2 FVKESK. The CDR3 spans 15 residues. The DNA for the CDR3 is TGTGCCAGCAGCCTGTCGGGACTGGGGAACTATGGCTACACCTTC. Translation: CASSLSGLGNYGYTF.

The rearrangement uses TRBV2 and TRBJ2-5, with a tentative D call TRBD1 (5 bases). The CDR3 loop spans 12 amino acids. V was pared by 9 bases and J by 2 bases, with 10 bases between. Germline assignment: CDR1 SNHLY and CDR2 FYNNEI. The CDR3 bases are TGTGCCAGTAGACAGAGACAAGAGACCCAGTACTTC. It codes for CASRQRQETQYF.

The rearrangement joins TRBV25-1 to TRBJ1-4, with 7 bases lining up with TRBD1. The CDR3 sequence is 15 residues long. V lost 3 bases and J lost 7; bases outside the gene matches: 8. Looked up from germline, CDR1 is MGHDK and CDR2 is SYGVNS. The CDR3 is CASSDSGGMAEKLFF. CDR3 DNA: TGTGCCAGCAGTGATTCAGGGGGAATGGCTGAAAAACTGTTTTTT.

The chain couples TRBV5-8 to TRBJ2-1; 7 nucleotides agree with TRBD1. Looked up from germline, CDR1 is SGHTS and CDR2 is YDEGEE. This CDR3 contains 14 residues. The V gene end was trimmed by 6 bases and the J gene end by 7 bases; junction bases not matched to a gene: 10. The CDR3, as DNA: TGTGCCAGCAACGACAGGGTTGCCCTAAATGAGCAGTTCTTC. Protein product: CASNDRVALNEQFF.

The V and J genes are TRBV5-1 and TRBJ2-3; 8 nucleotides line up with TRBD1. The CDR3 sequence is 13 residues long. CDR1 is SGHRS and CDR2 is YFSETQ in the germline V gene. Trimming at V came to 4 bases and at J to 11 bases, leaving 9 bases not matched to a gene. This CDR3 reads CASSRETTGGQYF. As DNA, the CDR3 is TGCGCCAGCAGCCGTGAAACAACAGGGGGGCAGTATTTT.

CDR3 amino acids: CASSLGRTGEGYEQYF. Written as DNA, the CDR3 is TGTGCCAGCAGCTTAGGGCGGACGGGGGAGGGCTACGAGCAGTACTTC. J is TRBJ2-7 and V is TRBV7-2; 7 nucleotides line up with TRBD2. The germline V gene encodes CDR1 SGHTA and CDR2 FQGNSA. Trimming cost V 1 base and J 3 bases; bases outside gene matches: 9. The CDR3 runs to 16 residues.